One sample yielded the 23 T cell receptor beta chains listed below, sequenced in a study of patients and donors after allogeneic stem cell transplantation. TCRdb reanalysed the RT-PCR reads using MiXCR and keeps one entry per CDR3 protein. The repertoire holds about 96,000 distinct CDR3 sequences, with 48% as singletons. The sample comprised blood, either unsorted or a sorted T cell fraction (not recorded which). The receptors here all came from a human donor who was either an allogeneic HSCT recipient or a stem cell or donor lymphocyte infusion donor (not recorded which). It is not recorded whose cells these are; they may come from a transplant donor.

The chain recombines TRBV27 with TRBJ1-1; D call uncertain. V dropped 8 bases and J dropped 4 bases, with 17 bases sitting between them. The germline V gene encodes CDR1 MNHEY and CDR2 SMNVEV (reference sequence). The CDR3 is 14 amino acids. The CDR3 nucleotides are TGTGCCAGCCGATACCTGGACGGCAGCACTGAAGCTTTCTTT. It specifies CASRYLDGSTEAFF.

This clonotype has a handful of counts. The V gene is TRBV4-1, the J gene TRBJ1-5, with TRBD1 matching 7 bases. CDR1 and CDR2 from the germline V gene are MGHRA and YSYEKL. The CDR3 length is 15 residues. J gave up 6 bases and V 4 bases, and 9 bases lay outside the gene matches. The CDR3 here is CASSPRGTPSQPQHF. CDR3 coding DNA: TGCGCCAGCAGCCCCAGGGGGACTCCATCTCAGCCCCAGCATTTT.

Only a few counts were recorded for this clonotype. V gene TRBV12-3 or TRBV12-4 combines with J gene TRBJ1-2, with 10 bases that match TRBD1. Trimming removed 6 bases from V and 8 bases from J; junction bases left unmatched: 6. This CDR3 contains 13 residues. Here the CDR3 DNA reads TGTGCCAGCAGCCAGACAGGGGGCGGGGGCTACACCTTC. Its translation is CASSQTGGGGYTF.

The rearrangement links TRBV6-5 to TRBJ1-1; 7 bases match TRBD1. After removal of 5 bases from V and 2 bases from J, the junction contained 5 bases not matched to a gene. Germline V gives CDR1 MNHEY, CDR2 SVGAGI. This CDR3 spans 14 amino acids. The CDR3 nucleotides read TGTGCCAGCAGTAGACGGGACAGTAACACTGAAGCTTTCTTT. It encodes CASSRRDSNTEAFF.

V and J are TRBV18 and TRBJ1-1; D uncertain. Germline CDR1 and CDR2: KGHSH and LQKENI. Trimming pared 1 base from V and 7 bases from J, leaving 10 bases between. This CDR3 is built from 13 residues. The CDR3 nucleotides are TGTGCCAGCTCACCACGCCACCTACTTGAAGCTTTCTTT. Amino acid sequence: CASSPRHLLEAFF.

The chain employs TRBV28 and TRBJ2-2; no clear D gene. Trimming left V 1 base short and J 8 bases short, with 8 bases between. Germline loops: CDR1 MDHEN, CDR2 SYDVKM. The CDR3 is made up of 13 amino acids. CDR3 DNA: TGTGCCAGCAGTTTATCCACGCCGGGGGAGCTGTTTTTT. It yields the protein CASSLSTPGELFF.

This clonotype was found a few times. The V gene is TRBV5-1, the J gene TRBJ1-2; D uncertain. The V end was cut by 3 bases, the J end by 1 base, with 13 bases between. CDR1 and CDR2 from the germline V gene are SGHRS and YFSETQ. This CDR3 contains 15 residues. The CDR3 DNA reads TGCGCCAGCAGCTGGGAATCCAGAAGTAACTATGGCTACACCTTC. This gives the protein CASSWESRSNYGYTF.

This clonotype was counted only a few times. This rearrangement joins TRBV6-6 to TRBJ1-2, with D uncertain. The germline gives CDR1 MNHNY, CDR2 SVGAGI (reference sequence). Trimming cost V 6 bases and J 4 bases, with 9 bases left between them. The CDR3 length is 12 residues. The CDR3 sequence is CASSPTTYGYTF. CDR3 bases: TGTGCCAGCAGCCCAACGACCTATGGCTACACCTTC.

J is TRBJ2-2 and V is TRBV7-9; 7 bases are a match to TRBD1. The CDR3 sequence is 17 residues long. CDR1 is SEHNR, CDR2 FQNEAQ, per germline (reference sequence). Unmatched junction bases numbered 12, after V lost 5 bases and J lost 3 bases. CDR3: CASSLRTGPMDTGELFF. CDR3 coding DNA: TGTGCCAGCAGCCTCAGGACAGGACCGATGGACACCGGGGAGCTGTTTTTT.

This chain uses TRBV14 with TRBJ1-6; TRBD1 aligns across 7 bases. CDR1 and CDR2 (germline): SGHDN, FVKESK. This CDR3 comprises 19 residues. V gave up 1 base and J gave up 3 bases; unmatched junction bases: 12. CDR3 nucleotides: TGTGCCAGCAGCCAAGGCACCGCAGGGGGAAGACTCTATAATTCACCCCTCCACTTT. Its translation: CASSQGTAGGRLYNSPLHF.

This clonotype is a singleton in its sample. The DNA for the CDR3 is TGCAGCGTGGAAACAGGGGGCACTGAAGCTTTCTTT. It yields the protein CSVETGGTEAFF. The rearrangement uses TRBV29-1 and TRBJ1-1, with 8 bases identical to TRBD1. Losses at the gene ends were 6 bases for V and 4 bases for J; bases not matched to a gene: 4. Germline lookup yields CDR1 SQVTM and CDR2 ANQGSEA. CDR3 length: 12 residues.

The chain joins TRBV12-3 or TRBV12-4 to TRBJ1-2; 11 nucleotides line up with TRBD1. Trimming removed 6 bases from V and 7 bases from J; junction bases left unmatched: 10. The CDR3 length is 15 residues. The CDR3 DNA is TGTGCCAGCAGACTCAGCGGACAGGGGGCTTCTGGCTACACCTTC. Protein product: CASRLSGQGASGYTF.

The rearrangement uses TRBV12-3 or TRBV12-4 and TRBJ2-2, with D tentatively TRBD1 (6 bases). Trimming cost V 5 bases and J 1 base, with 11 bases left between them. The CDR3 runs to 15 residues. The CDR3: CASSRDTWNTGELFF. The CDR3 nucleotides are TGTGCCAGCAGTCGGGACACATGGAACACCGGGGAGCTGTTTTTT.

This clonotype occurred a few times. The V and J genes are TRBV5-1 and TRBJ1-1; no firm D call. This CDR3 has 15 amino acids. The germline gives CDR1 SGHRS, CDR2 YFSETQ. V lost 0 bases and J 0 bases, leaving 9 bases between the germline ends. CDR3 coding DNA: TGCGCCAGCAGCTTGGAATGGAGCATGAACACTGAAGCTTTCTTT. This codes for CASSLEWSMNTEAFF.

The CDR3 DNA reads as TGTGCCAGCTCACCAGCAGTCGACACTGAAGCTTTCTTT. Its protein is CASSPAVDTEAFF. The rearrangement uses TRBV18 and TRBJ1-1; D gene uncertain. Looked up from germline, CDR1 is KGHSH and CDR2 is LQKENI. Deletions cut 2 bases from V and 3 bases from J, with 7 bases between. The CDR3 runs 13 residues.

The chain couples TRBV6-5 to TRBJ2-7; no firm D call. Germline loops: CDR1 MNHEY, CDR2 SVGAGI. This CDR3 is built from 13 residues. V was clipped by 0 bases and J by 4 bases, with 7 bases between them. Here the CDR3 reads CASSYSKAYEQYF. The CDR3 nucleotides read TGTGCCAGCAGTTACTCGAAAGCGTACGAGCAGTACTTC.

This clonotype showed up just a few times. The chain links TRBV18 to TRBJ1-1, with TRBD1 as a possible D gene (5 bases). This CDR3 has 14 amino acids. The V end lost 4 bases, the J end lost 10 bases, and 19 bases lay between the germline ends. CDR1 and CDR2 from the germline V gene are KGHSH and LQKENI. The CDR3 is CASSLQNRDPGAFF. The CDR3 bases are TGTGCCAGCTCACTACAAAACCGGGACCCAGGAGCTTTCTTT.

In its sample, this clonotype was seen a few times. The CDR3 sequence is CASSQSAVRGFSQPQHF. CDR3 DNA sequence: TGCGCCAGCAGCCAATCGGCGGTCCGGGGTTTCAGTCAGCCCCAGCATTTT. This chain uses TRBV4-1 with TRBJ1-5; the D is unclear. Germline lookup yields CDR1 MGHRA and CDR2 YSYEKL. This CDR3 has 17 residues. V was trimmed by 2 bases and J by 6 bases, leaving 20 bases between them.

This clonotype was observed a handful of times. This chain uses TRBV11-2 with TRBJ1-2; 9 bases map to TRBD1. J lost 0 bases, V lost 5 bases, and 10 bases had no gene match. The CDR3 has 17 residues. In germline, CDR1 is SGHAT, CDR2 FQNNGV. The CDR3 DNA follows: TGTGCCAGCAGCCATGGACAGGGGACAAGGCCTAACTATGGCTACACCTTC. Translating gives CASSHGQGTRPNYGYTF.

This clonotype was picked up a small number of times. This chain connects TRBV7-2 to TRBJ2-1, with no clear D. This CDR3 is 11 amino acids long. Trimming pared 6 bases from V and 9 bases from J, leaving 9 bases between. The germline gives CDR1 SGHTA, CDR2 FQGNSA. CDR3 residues: CASSFSLEQFF. As DNA, the CDR3 is TGTGCCAGCAGTTTTTCACTTGAGCAGTTCTTC. The full variable domain, rest sourced from reference TRBV7-2 and TRBJ2-1, is GAGVSQSPSNKVTEKGKDVELRCDPISGHTALYWYRQSLGQGLEFLIYFQGNSAPDKSGLPSDRFSAERTGGSVSTLTIQRTQQEDSAVYLCASSFSLEQFFGPGTRLTVL.

This rearrangement joins TRBV12-3 or TRBV12-4 to TRBJ1-2, with a possible D match to TRBD1 (5 bases). This CDR3 is 18 amino acids long. The ends were cut back, 6 bases at V and 6 bases at J, with 29 bases in the middle. The CDR3 nucleotides are TGTGCCAGCAGATCCCCCCCTCCGCACAGGAGAAAATGGGATGGCTACACCTTC. Translation gives CASRSPPPHRRKWDGYTF.

The V call is TRBV2, the J call TRBJ2-3, with 8 bases identical to TRBD1. CDR1 is SNHLY, CDR2 FYNNEI, per germline. With V trimmed by 0 bases and J by 2 bases, 13 bases remained unmatched. The CDR3 is 19 amino acids. This chain's CDR3 is CASSEARRGQGWFTDTQYF. CDR3 nucleotides: TGTGCCAGCAGTGAAGCGAGACGCGGACAGGGATGGTTCACAGATACGCAGTATTTT.

The J gene is TRBJ1-1, the V gene TRBV20-1; perhaps TRBD1 as D (5 bases). The CDR3 contains 15 residues. The ends were cut back, 1 base at V and 0 bases at J, with 12 bases in the middle. Per the germline V gene, CDR1 is DFQATT and CDR2 is SNEGSKA (reference sequence). CDR3 DNA sequence: TGCAGTGCTAGAGTGGACACCATTTTGAACACTGAAGCTTTCTTT. It is translated as CSARVDTILNTEAFF.